These 21 T cell receptor beta chains share one sample of origin, sequenced in a study of T cells in women clearing cervical HPV infection. Sequencing was performed with immunoSEQ multiplex PCR; in TCRdb, only in-frame clones are kept and a portion is missing. Its clone listing holds 30,000 to 45,000 clones. The sample consisted of blood buffy coat. These receptor sequences come from a woman between 18 and 70 years old with a cervical HPV16 infection that either progressed to CIN3+ or cleared (not recorded which).

As concerns this clone: The read terminates 3 residues before the CDR3 end, so the remaining end is supplied by the germline J gene. The chain uses TRBV19 and TRBJ1-2, with TRBD1 matching 8 bases. The CDR3 is 15 amino acids. Per germline, CDR1 LNHDA and CDR2 SQIVND (reference sequence). Incomplete CDR3 DNA: TGTGCCAGTAGTATGGACAGGGCGGCCAAAAACATC. Its translation: CASSMDRAAKNI. The complete CDR3 sequence is CASSMDRAAKNIYTF.

Concerning this clone itself: The read falls 3 residues short of the CDR3 end, and the missing part is taken from the germline J gene. The chain uses TRBV19 and TRBJ2-5; D might be TRBD1 (6 bases). CDR3 length: 15 residues. V lost 5 bases to trimming and J lost 5 bases, with 18 bases between them. Per germline, CDR1 LNHDA and CDR2 SQIVND (reference sequence). The sequenced part of the CDR3 DNA is TGTGCCAGTAGTCAATACAGGGACCAAGGGGAGACC. This gives the protein CASSQYRDQGET. The entire CDR3 protein reads CASSQYRDQGETQYF.

The CDR3 sequence: CASSYARNRDTEAFF. The covered CDR3 bases are TGTGCCAGCAGCTACGCCAGAAACAGGGACACTGAA. This chain links TRBV5-4 with TRBJ1-1; tentatively, D is TRBD1 (6 bases). The CDR3 is cut off 3 residues early in the read; its end comes from the germline J gene. Per the germline V gene, CDR1 is SGHNT and CDR2 is YYREEE (reference sequence). The V end was cut by 3 bases, the J end by 3 bases, with 15 bases between. This CDR3 has 15 amino acids. Using reference TRBV5-4 and TRBJ1-1 for the parts outside the CDR3, the full variable domain is ETGVTQSPTHLIKTRGQQVTLRCSSQSGHNTVSWYQQALGQGPQFIFQYYREEENGRGNFPPRFSGLQFPNYSSELNVNALELDDSALYLCASSYARNRDTEAFFGQGTRLTVV.

Worth noting for this clone: The read stops 3 residues short of the end of the CDR3; the missing end is completed from the germline J gene. The chain combines TRBV7-2 with TRBJ1-4; D perhaps matches TRBD1 (5 bases). Germline V lookup: CDR1 SGHTA, CDR2 FQGNSA. There are 14 residues in the CDR3. CDR3 loop: CASSLVTGANVLFF. CDR3 DNA (partial): TGTGCCAGCAGCTTAGTCACTGGGGCCAACGTA.

Note on this clone: The read gets to within 3 residues of the CDR3 end, and the germline J gene fills in the rest. This chain uses TRBV29-1 with TRBJ2-3; TRBD1 is a possible D gene (5 bases). The CDR3 covers 12 residues. Germline loops: CDR1 SQVTM, CDR2 ANQGSEA. Trimming took 7 bases from V and 2 from J, leaving 10 bases between them. CDR3 sequence reads: CSETDTTDTQYF. The CDR3 bases that were read are TGCAGCGAGACGGACACCACAGATACG.

Note on this clone: With the read ending 3 residues before the CDR3 end, the germline J gene is used to fill in that end. The chain employs TRBV20-1 and TRBJ2-1; 7 bases map to TRBD2. Germline V gene data show CDR1 as DFQATT and CDR2 as SNEGSKA (reference sequence). Unmatched junction bases numbered 12, after V lost 1 base and J lost 6 bases. This CDR3 is 16 amino acids long. This CDR3 reads CSARVQRGGGRNEQFF. The part of the CDR3 DNA that was read is TGCAGTGCTAGAGTACAGCGGGGTGGTGGGCGCAATGAG.

A word on this clone: The read is 3 residues too short to cover the CDR3 end, so that end is filled in from the germline J gene. Distinct nucleotide sequences in the sample also encode this CDR3. The chain recombines TRBV5-1 with TRBJ1-3, with D perhaps TRBD1 (5 bases). Trimming cost V 0 bases and J 7 bases, with 14 bases left between them. This CDR3 spans 15 amino acids. Per germline, CDR1 SGHRS and CDR2 YFSETQ. The CDR3 DNA, read in part, is TGCGCCAGCAGCTTGGGACAGTCGATCAGGAACACC. Its translation: CASSLGQSIRNT. From start to end, the CDR3 is CASSLGQSIRNTIYF.

Notes on this clone: Read data end 3 residues before the CDR3 end; the end is taken from the germline J gene. The chain carries TRBV3-1 (or the pseudogene TRBV3-2) and TRBJ1-6; no firm D call. Germline loops: CDR1 LGHDT, CDR2 YNNKEL (reference sequence). The CDR3 length is 14 residues. The V gene lost 2 bases and the J gene lost 5 bases, with 7 bases spanning the gap. The CDR3 here is CASSQPLDNSPLHF. The CDR3 bases that were read are TGTGCCAGCAGCCAACCGTTAGATAATTCACCC.

On this clone itself: The CDR3 end falls 3 residues outside the read, so it is completed with the germline J gene. The rearrangement joins TRBV20-1 to TRBJ1-6; the match to TRBD1 covers 12 bases. The V segment lost 4 bases and the J segment 10 bases; nucleotides outside the gene matches: 2. Germline CDR1 is DFQATT and CDR2 is SNEGSKA (reference sequence). This CDR3 has 13 amino acids. The CDR3 reads CSATGTGGSPLHF. CDR3 DNA (partial): TGCAGTGCTACCGGGACAGGGGGCTCACCC.

In the case of this clone: From the germline J gene comes the end of the CDR3, since the read stops 3 residues before it. The chain combines TRBV19 with TRBJ2-7; 9 nucleotides line up with TRBD1. Trimming took 6 bases from V and 2 from J; bases not matched to a gene: 8. Germline-derived CDR1 and CDR2 are LNHDA and SQIVND (reference sequence). The CDR3 covers 15 residues. The CDR3 spells CASSLTGQGAYEQYF. The DNA read from the CDR3 is TGTGCCAGTAGCCTAACGGGACAGGGAGCCTACGAG.

About this clone itself: The read ends 3 residues before the CDR3 terminus; that terminus is restored from the germline J gene. The J gene is TRBJ1-4, the V gene TRBV20-1; 8 nucleotides match TRBD1. CDR3 length: 15 residues. The ends lost 2 bases at V and 10 bases at J; junction bases unmatched: 12. Germline CDR1 DFQATT, CDR2 SNEGSKA (reference sequence). Incomplete CDR3 DNA: TGCAGTGCTAGATCTCCGTTGGACAGGGACGGAAAA. This gives the protein CSARSPLDRDGK. The entire CDR3 sequence reads CSARSPLDRDGKLFF.

As concerns this clone: The sequenced fragment ends 3 residues before the CDR3 boundary, so the rest is inferred from the germline J gene. The chain links TRBV20-1 to TRBJ1-1; 8 bases fit TRBD1. J lost 5 bases, V lost 5 bases, and 13 bases had no gene match. Germline V CDR1 and CDR2: DFQATT, SNEGSKA (reference sequence). CDR3 length equals 15 residues. CDR3 protein: CSAGPGQGRYTEAFF. The sequenced part of the CDR3 DNA is TGCAGTGCTGGTCCAGGACAGGGAAGATATACTGAA.

Turning to this clone: The sequence runs out 3 residues before the end of the CDR3; the remainder is reconstructed from the germline J gene. This chain connects TRBV7-2 to TRBJ1-2; 9 bases map to TRBD1. The ends lost 3 bases at V and 5 bases at J; junction bases unmatched: 4. This CDR3 is 14 amino acids long. Germline V gene sequence: CDR1 SGHTA, CDR2 FQGNSA. CDR3 DNA, as far as it was read: TGTGCCAGCAGCTTGACGGACAGGGGTTATGGC. Translating it yields CASSLTDRGYG. The whole CDR3 sequence is CASSLTDRGYGYTF.

Turning to this clone: The read ends 3 residues early relative to the CDR3; the germline J gene fills the gap. V gene TRBV6-2 or TRBV6-3 combines with J gene TRBJ2-7; TRBD2 matches 7 bases. CDR1 MNHEY and CDR2 SVGEGT come from the germline V gene. This CDR3 comprises 15 residues. The J segment lost 1 base and the V segment lost 6 bases, leaving 9 bases of the junction unmatched. The CDR3 is CASRKTSTKSYEQYF. CDR3 bases read: TGTGCCAGCAGAAAGACTAGCACCAAGTCCTACGAG.

As regards this clone: The CDR3 end is not reached by the read, which stops 3 residues before it; the germline J gene fills it in. The chain links TRBV5-6 to TRBJ2-7; D perhaps matches TRBD1 (6 bases). CDR3 size: 12 residues. Germline CDR1 reads SGHDT; CDR2 reads YYEEEE. V was cut by 6 bases and J by 3 bases, with 10 bases left in between. The CDR3 spells CASTVQGYEQYF. The DNA read from the CDR3 is TGTGCCAGCACCGTACAGGGCTACGAG.

About this clone: The read halts 3 residues ahead of the CDR3 end, with the missing end drawn from the germline J gene. The V call is TRBV5-1, the J call TRBJ1-4, with 10 bases that match TRBD1. The CDR3 runs to 14 residues. The germline gives CDR1 SGHRS, CDR2 YFSETQ. The part of the CDR3 DNA that was read is TGCGCCAGCAGCCTTGGGACAGGGGACTCACCA. Translated: CASSLGTGDSP. The whole CDR3 reads CASSLGTGDSPLFF.

This clone is deemed medium-sized (0.01 to 0.1%) by its frequency. The observed sequence ends 3 residues before the CDR3 terminus, with the missing tail filled in from the germline J gene. V usage is TRBV29-1 and J usage is TRBJ1-4, with no clear D. The CDR3 runs 12 residues. Germline V gene data show CDR1 as SQVTM and CDR2 as ANQGSEA. V lost 8 bases and J lost 7, with 14 bases in between. The CDR3 DNA, read in part, is TGCAGCTCAAGAGACTCGGGTGAAAAA. It specifies CSSRDSGEK. The whole CDR3 protein reads CSSRDSGEKLFF. Full variable domain (missing parts from reference TRBV29-1 and TRBJ1-4): SAVISQKPSRDICQRGTSLTIQCQVDSQVTMMFWYRQQPGQSLTLIATANQGSEATYESGFVIDKFPISRPNLTFSTLTVSNMSPEDSSIYLCSSRDSGEKLFFGSGTQLSVL.

Details on this clone: Sequencing ends 3 residues short of the CDR3 end; the germline J gene provides the rest. The chain uses TRBV18 and TRBJ2-2; no firm D call. CDR3 length: 13 residues. Germline values: CDR1 KGHSH, CDR2 LQKENI. This chain's CDR3 is CASSPRRDSPLFF. Incomplete CDR3 DNA: TGTGCCAGCTCACCGAGAAGAGACTCACCG.

Remarks on this clone: The CDR3 extends 3 residues past the end of the read, so its final part is completed from the germline J gene. The chain has TRBV6-1 and TRBJ2-5; 12 bases are a match to TRBD1. V lost 4 bases, J lost 4 bases, and 4 bases stayed unmatched. Germline CDR1 reads MNHNS; CDR2 reads SASEGT. The CDR3 spans 15 residues. CDR3 bases read: TGTGCCAGCAGTGGGGACAGGGGGCGATCAGAGACC. It is translated as CASSGDRGRSET. The entire CDR3 protein reads CASSGDRGRSETQYF.

CDR3 region: CASRGQGEFYSNQPQHF. The sequenced CDR3 bases are TGTGCCAGTCGTGGACAGGGAGAATTTTATAGCAATCAGCCC. This rearrangement joins TRBV19 to TRBJ1-5, with 8 bases lining up with TRBD1. The read stops 3 residues short of the end of the CDR3; the missing end is completed from the germline J gene. Per germline, CDR1 LNHDA and CDR2 SQIVND (reference sequence). CDR3 length: 17 residues. J was trimmed by 0 bases and V by 8 bases; bases with no gene match: 12. Variable domain in full (rest from reference TRBV19 and TRBJ1-5): DGGITQSPKYLFRKEGQNVTLSCEQNLNHDAMYWYRQDPGQGLRLIYYSQIVNDFQKGDIAEGYSVSREKKESFPLTVTSAQKNPTAFYLCASRGQGEFYSNQPQHFGDGTRLSIL.

About this clone: The read ends 3 residues before the CDR3 terminus; that terminus is restored from the germline J gene. This chain connects TRBV20-1 to TRBJ2-7; D perhaps matches TRBD2 (5 bases). Germline CDR1 DFQATT, CDR2 SNEGSKA (reference sequence). The CDR3 extends over 14 amino acids. Trimming shortened V by 3 bases and J by 0 bases, and 12 bases separated the two germline ends. The CDR3 loop is CSASLPGSSYEQYF. The DNA read from the CDR3 is TGCAGTGCTAGTTTGCCGGGGAGCTCCTACGAG.